The T cell receptor (beta chain) described here comes from a study of shared clonotypes between healthy human individuals. The CDR3 contains 15 residues. Germline V lookup: CDR1 KGHSH, CDR2 LQKENI. The V segment lost 2 bases and the J segment 6 bases; nucleotides outside the gene matches: 0. Sequencing used immunoSEQ multiplex PCR; TCRdb keeps in-frame clones, though not all of them. The data contain fewer than 3 million clones, about nine tenths of them singletons. This receptor was identified in a young man in good health. Some clones in this sample may be carry-over from other donors' samples. Sequencing used naive CD4+ T cells from PBMCs. Described subset: CD45RA+ positively selected. The chain employs TRBV18 and TRBJ2-4, with 14 bases matching TRBD2. The CDR3 is CASSPGTSGRNIQYF. For the CDR3, the DNA is TGTGCCAGCTCACCAGGGACTAGCGGGAGAAACATTCAGTACTTC.